The 3 T cell receptor beta chains below were found in one sample sequenced in a study of long-term antiretroviral therapy in people with HIV. They ran version v3.0 of the immunoSEQ assay at survey level. Measured with immunoSEQ multiplex PCR; TCRdb has only the in-frame clones, and not every one. The data hold about 36,000 clones, with roughly 85% observed a single time. Sample: unsorted PBMCs, taken 2.2 years after starting antiretroviral therapy. All receptors come from a man between 18 and 29 years old with HIV.

This chain joins TRBV5-1 and TRBJ2-7; no definite D call. V shed 3 bases and J shed 5 bases, with 9 bases lying between them. Germline V gene data show CDR1 as SGHRS and CDR2 as YFSETQ. There are 12 residues in the CDR3. The chain's CDR3 is CASSYNLDEQYF. CDR3 DNA: TGCGCCAGCAGCTATAACTTGGACGAGCAGTACTTC.

This clone is medium-sized in the sample. The J gene is TRBJ2-7, the V gene TRBV2, with unresolved D. Germline V gives CDR1 SNHLY, CDR2 FYNNEI. V was pared by 1 base and J by 3 bases, with 4 bases between. The CDR3 covers 12 residues. The DNA of the CDR3 is TGTGCCAGCAGTGAAGGCAACTACGAGCAGTACTTC. Encoded protein: CASSEGNYEQYF.

This clone showed up just once. The chain recombines TRBV6-1 with TRBJ2-5; 7 bases map to TRBD1. The germline CDR1 and CDR2 sequences are MNHNS and SASEGT. With V trimmed by 4 bases and J by 5 bases, 7 bases remained unmatched. The CDR3 covers 14 residues. CDR3 in amino acids: CASSGDSPGETQYF. Written as DNA, the CDR3 is TGTGCCAGCAGTGGGGACAGTCCAGGGGAGACCCAGTACTTC.